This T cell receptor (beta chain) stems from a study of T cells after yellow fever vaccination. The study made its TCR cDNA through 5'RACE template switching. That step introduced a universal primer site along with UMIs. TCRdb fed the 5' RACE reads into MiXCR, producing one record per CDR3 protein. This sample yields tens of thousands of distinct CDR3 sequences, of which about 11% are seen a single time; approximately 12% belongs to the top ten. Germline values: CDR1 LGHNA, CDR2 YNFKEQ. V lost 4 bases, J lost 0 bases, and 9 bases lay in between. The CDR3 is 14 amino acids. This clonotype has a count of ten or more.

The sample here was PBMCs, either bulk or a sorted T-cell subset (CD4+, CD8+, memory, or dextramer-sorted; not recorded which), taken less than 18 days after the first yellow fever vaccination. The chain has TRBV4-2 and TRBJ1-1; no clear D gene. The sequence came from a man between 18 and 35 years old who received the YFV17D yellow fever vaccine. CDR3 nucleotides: TGTGCCAGCAGCCCCCTCGGGGTGAACACTGAAGCTTTCTTT. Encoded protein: CASSPLGVNTEAFF.